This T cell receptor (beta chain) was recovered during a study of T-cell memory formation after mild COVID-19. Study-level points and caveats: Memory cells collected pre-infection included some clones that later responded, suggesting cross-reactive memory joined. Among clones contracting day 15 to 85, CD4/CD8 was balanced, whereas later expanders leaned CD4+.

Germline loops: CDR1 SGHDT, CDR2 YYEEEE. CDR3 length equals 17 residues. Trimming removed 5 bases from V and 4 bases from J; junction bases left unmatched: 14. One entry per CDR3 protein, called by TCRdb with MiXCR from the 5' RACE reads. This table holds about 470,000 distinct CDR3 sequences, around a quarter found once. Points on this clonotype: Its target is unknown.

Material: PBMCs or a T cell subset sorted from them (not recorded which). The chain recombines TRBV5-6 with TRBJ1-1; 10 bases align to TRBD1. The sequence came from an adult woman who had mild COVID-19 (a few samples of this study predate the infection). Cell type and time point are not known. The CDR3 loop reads CASSSGTGAFYRTEAFF. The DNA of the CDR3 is TGTGCCAGCAGTTCCGGGACAGGGGCCTTTTATCGCACTGAAGCTTTCTTT.